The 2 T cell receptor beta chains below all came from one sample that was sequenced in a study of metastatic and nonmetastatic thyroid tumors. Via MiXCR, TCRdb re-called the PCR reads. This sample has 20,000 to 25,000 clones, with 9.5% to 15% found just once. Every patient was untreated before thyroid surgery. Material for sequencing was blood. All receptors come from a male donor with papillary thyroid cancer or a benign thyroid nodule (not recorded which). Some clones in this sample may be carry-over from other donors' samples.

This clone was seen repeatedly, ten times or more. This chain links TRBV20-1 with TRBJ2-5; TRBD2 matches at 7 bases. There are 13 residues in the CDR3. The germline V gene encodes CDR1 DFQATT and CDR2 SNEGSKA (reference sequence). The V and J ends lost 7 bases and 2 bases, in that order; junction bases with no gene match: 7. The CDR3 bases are TGCAGTGTAGGCGGGAGTGGGCAAGAGACCCAGTACTTC. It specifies CSVGGSGQETQYF.

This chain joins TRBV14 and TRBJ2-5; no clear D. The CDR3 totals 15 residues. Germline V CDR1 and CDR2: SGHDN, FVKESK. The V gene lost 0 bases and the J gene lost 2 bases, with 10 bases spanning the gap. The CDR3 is CASSQDLALQETQYF. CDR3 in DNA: TGTGCCAGCAGCCAAGATCTGGCACTGCAAGAGACCCAGTACTTC.